The sequence of this TCR beta chain was determined in a study of blood T cell repertoires in COVID-19. About the research overall: Samples representing acute and convalescent COVID-19 were sourced from the United States, Italy and Spain. T cells, B-cell-depleted T cells, or PBMCs supplied cDNA or gDNA.

The germline V gene encodes CDR1 LGHDT and CDR2 YNNKEL (reference sequence). Trimming removed 2 bases from V and 4 bases from J, with 20 bases in between. This CDR3 has 17 residues. In the original processing: Amplification with reference gene primers provided the estimates of nucleated cell counts. TCRdb keeps only in-frame clones here, not all; method: immunoSEQ multiplex PCR. V and J calls and clone size are those listed in that table; D and trimming were worked out from the DNA. Here the sample spans tens of thousands of clones, around 85% being singletons. The rearrangement links TRBV3-1 (or the pseudogene TRBV3-2) to TRBJ1-1; D possibly corresponds to TRBD1 (5 bases). The specimen was peripheral blood. The clonotype originates from a woman in her fifties or sixties with acute or convalescent COVID-19. The chain's CDR3 is CASSQYGDSLRGTEAFF. CDR3 nucleotides: TGTGCCAGCAGCCAATACGGCGACAGCCTCCGAGGCACTGAAGCTTTCTTT.